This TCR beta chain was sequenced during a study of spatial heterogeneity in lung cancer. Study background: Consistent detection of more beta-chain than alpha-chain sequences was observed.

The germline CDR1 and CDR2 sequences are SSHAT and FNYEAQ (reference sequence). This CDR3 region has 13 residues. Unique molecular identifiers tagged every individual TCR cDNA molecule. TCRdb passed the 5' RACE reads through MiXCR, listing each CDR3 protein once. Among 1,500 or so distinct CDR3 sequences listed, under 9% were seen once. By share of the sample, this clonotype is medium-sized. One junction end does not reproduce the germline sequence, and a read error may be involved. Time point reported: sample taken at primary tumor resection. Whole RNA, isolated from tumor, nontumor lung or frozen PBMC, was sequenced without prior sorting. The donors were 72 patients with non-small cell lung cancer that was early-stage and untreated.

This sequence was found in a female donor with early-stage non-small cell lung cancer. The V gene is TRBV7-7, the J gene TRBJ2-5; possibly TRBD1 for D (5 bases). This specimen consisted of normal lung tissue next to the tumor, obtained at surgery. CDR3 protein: CASSLDRQETQYF. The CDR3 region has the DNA TGTGCTAGCAGCTTAGACAGACAAGAGACCCAGTACTTC.